The rows below give T cell receptor beta chains drawn from one sample of a study of T-cell memory formation after mild COVID-19. Each CDR3 protein is one row after TCRdb ran MiXCR on the 5' RACE reads. Seen here are tens of thousands of distinct CDR3 sequences, over 6.5% observed once, and the top ten hold roughly 0.79%. Material: PBMCs or a T cell subset sorted from them (not recorded which). The receptors here all came from an adult who had mild COVID-19 (a few samples of this study predate the infection). Cell type and time point are not known. Each CDR3 is given with its conserved first and last residue. Each record gives: J gene, V gene, CDR3 length, D gene, clone size, CDR3 protein, CDR3 DNA. A D gene is named only where the DNA matches it firmly. Some rows mark clone size as missing; the rest say once, few, many or name a class of expanded clone.

>TRBJ2-7|TRBV13|15|TRBD2|few
CASSIPGLALDEQYF
TGTGCCAGCAGCATTCCGGGACTAGCTTTGGACGAGCAGTACTTC
>TRBJ2-7|TRBV11-2|14|NA|few
CASSRQDVRSEQYF
TGTGCCAGCAGCCGACAGGACGTCCGAAGCGAGCAGTACTTC
>TRBJ1-5|TRBV20-1|13|TRBD1|many
CSASGQGDQPQHF
TGCAGTGCCTCAGGGCAGGGGGACCAGCCCCAGCATTTT
>TRBJ1-1|TRBV2|13|TRBD1|few
CASSGGTGSEAFF
TGTGCCAGCAGTGGAGGGACAGGGTCTGAAGCTTTCTTT
>TRBJ1-2|TRBV6-5|13|TRBD1|many
CASSYGTGKGYTF
TGTGCCAGCAGTTACGGGACAGGGAAGGGCTACACCTTC
>TRBJ2-5|TRBV7-2|13|NA|many
CASSLFARANQYF
TGTGCCAGCAGCTTATTCGCGCGGGCGAACCAGTACTTC
>TRBJ2-1|TRBV12-3/TRBV12-4|16|TRBD1|many
CASSLAGTAFYNEQFF
TGTGCCAGCAGTTTAGCGGGGACAGCTTTCTACAATGAGCAGTTCTTC
>TRBJ2-5|TRBV18|13|NA|many
CASSPPGQETQYF
TGTGCCAGCTCACCACCTGGGCAGGAGACCCAGTACTTC
>TRBJ1-2|TRBV5-1|16|TRBD1|many
CASSEAGTGFNYGYTF
TGCGCCAGCAGCGAAGCCGGGACAGGGTTTAACTATGGCTACACCTTC
>TRBJ2-7|TRBV7-2|16|TRBD1|few
CASSLSGQGAPREQYF
TGTGCCAGCAGCTTATCGGGACAGGGGGCGCCTCGCGAGCAGTACTTC
>TRBJ2-7|TRBV4-1|15|NA|NA
CASSQDSTQGYEQYF
TGCGCCAGCAGCCAAGACTCGACCCAGGGCTACGAGCAGTACTTC
>TRBJ1-1|TRBV12-3/TRBV12-4|11|NA|many
CASSFYSEAFF
TGTGCCAGCAGTTTTTACTCTGAAGCTTTCTTT
>TRBJ1-2|TRBV30|13|NA|NA
CAWKNWLDYGYTF
TGTGCCTGGAAAAATTGGTTGGACTATGGCTACACCTTC
>TRBJ2-7|TRBV20-1|14|TRBD1|NA
CSAPDRTSSYEQYF
TGCAGTGCTCCGGACAGGACCAGCTCCTACGAGCAGTACTTC
>TRBJ1-2|TRBV5-4|14|NA|few
CASSIQGLNYGYTF
TGTGCCAGCAGCATCCAGGGGTTAAACTATGGCTACACCTTC
>TRBJ2-1|TRBV19|13|NA|NA
CASRESSIDEQFF
TGTGCCAGTAGGGAATCTAGCATCGATGAGCAGTTCTTC
>TRBJ2-1|TRBV20-1|14|NA|many
CSVTRRGGNNEQFF
TGCAGTGTTACTCGCCGAGGGGGGAACAATGAGCAGTTCTTC
>TRBJ1-2|TRBV19|14|TRBD1|NA
CASTRQGRNYGYTF
TGTGCCAGTACCCGACAGGGTAGGAACTATGGCTACACCTTC
>TRBJ2-3|TRBV12-3/TRBV12-4|15|NA|NA
CASSFYGGHADTQYF
TGTGCCAGCAGTTTTTACGGGGGGCACGCAGATACGCAGTATTTT
>TRBJ1-6|TRBV18|14|NA|few
CASSPNPRPSPLHF
TGTGCCAGCTCACCAAATCCTAGACCCTCTCCCCTCCACTTT
>TRBJ1-5|TRBV20-1|16|NA|NA
CSARVLASSGRQPQHF
TGCAGTGCTAGGGTCCTAGCTTCGTCGGGGAGACAGCCCCAGCATTTT
>TRBJ2-5|TRBV12-3/TRBV12-4|12|NA|many
CASSFRFETQYF
TGTGCCAGCAGTTTCCGCTTCGAGACCCAGTACTTC
>TRBJ2-5|TRBV7-2|15|TRBD2|many
CASSLASGGVETQYF
TGTGCCAGCAGCTTAGCTAGCGGGGGGGTTGAGACCCAGTACTTC
>TRBJ2-5|TRBV7-2|13|NA|NA
CASSFGPGGTQYF
TGTGCCAGCAGCTTTGGGCCCGGGGGGACCCAGTACTTC
>TRBJ1-6|TRBV9|16|NA|few
CASSSSPVSGYSPLHF
TGTGCCAGCAGCAGCTCTCCGGTATCGGGATATTCACCCCTCCACTTT
>TRBJ1-2|TRBV3-1|14|NA|few
CASSHVGSGGGYTF
TGTGCCAGCAGCCACGTGGGTTCGGGGGGCGGCTACACCTTC
>TRBJ2-5|TRBV5-1|15|NA|few
CASSLRGPPGWTQYF
TGCGCCAGCAGCTTGAGAGGGCCGCCGGGGTGGACCCAGTACTTC
>TRBJ1-2|TRBV24-1|13|NA|few
CATSGGGVYGYTF
TGTGCCACCAGTGGTGGGGGGGTCTATGGCTACACCTTC
>TRBJ2-3|TRBV2|13|NA|many
CASSVGPRDTQYF
TGTGCCAGCAGTGTAGGACCCCGAGATACGCAGTATTTT
>TRBJ2-7|TRBV3-1|16|TRBD1|few
CASSQHTGTGGDEQYF
TGTGCCAGCAGCCAACATACCGGGACAGGGGGCGACGAGCAGTACTTC
>TRBJ2-7|TRBV6-2/TRBV6-3|14|NA|few
CASKTVVGVYEQYF
TGTGCCAGCAAGACCGTTGTTGGAGTCTACGAGCAGTACTTC
>TRBJ2-1|TRBV27|18|TRBD2|many
CASSFAGTSGSPGNEQFF
TGTGCCAGCAGTTTCGCCGGGACTAGCGGGTCCCCCGGCAATGAGCAGTTCTTC
>TRBJ2-3|TRBV4-1|17|NA|many
CASSQERGILSTDTQYF
TGCGCCAGCAGCCAAGAAAGGGGCATACTTAGCACAGATACGCAGTATTTT
>TRBJ2-1|TRBV24-1|14|NA|many
CATSGASSYNEQFF
TGTGCCACCAGTGGAGCCAGCTCCTACAATGAGCAGTTCTTC
>TRBJ2-6|TRBV18|15|NA|NA
CASSESVSGANVLTF
TGTGCCAGCTCAGAATCCGTCTCTGGGGCCAACGTCCTGACTTTC
>TRBJ2-3|TRBV21-1|23|NA|few
CASTPPQDRGPEGLAGVLDTQYF
TGTGCCAGCACCCCCCCGCAGGACAGGGGGCCAGAGGGGCTAGCGGGAGTTTTAGATACGCAGTATTTT
>TRBJ2-7|TRBV4-2|17|TRBD1|many
CASSQETTGTGSNEQYF
TGTGCCAGCAGCCAAGAAACAACCGGGACAGGGTCCAACGAGCAGTACTTC
>TRBJ1-2|TRBV9|14|NA|few
CASSVVGGPYGYTF
TGTGCCAGCAGCGTAGTCGGGGGCCCCTATGGCTACACCTTC
>TRBJ1-1|TRBV4-1|15|TRBD1|NA
CASSYDRARNTEAFF
TGCGCCAGCAGTTACGACAGGGCCCGGAACACTGAAGCTTTCTTT
>TRBJ2-1|TRBV14|17|NA|few
CASSQEKRSSSYNEQFF
TGTGCCAGCAGCCAAGAGAAGCGTTCCAGCTCCTACAATGAGCAGTTCTTC
>TRBJ2-7|TRBV5-1|14|NA|many
CASSLFSGSYEQYF
TGCGCCAGCAGCTTATTCAGCGGATCTTACGAGCAGTACTTC
>TRBJ2-3|TRBV7-2|14|NA|many
CASSYQGPLASGYF
TGTGCCAGCAGCTATCAGGGCCCCCTCGCCAGTGGGTATTTT
>TRBJ1-2|TRBV20-1|12|TRBD1|NA
CSARQGVYGYTF
TGCAGTGCCCGACAGGGCGTCTATGGCTACACCTTC
>TRBJ1-6|TRBV6-1|15|TRBD1|many
CASRAGQGRNSPLHF
TGTGCCAGCAGAGCCGGACAGGGGAGAAATTCACCCCTCCACTTT
>TRBJ2-5|TRBV5-8|14|NA|few
CASTRWGREETQYF
TGTGCCAGCACGAGGTGGGGCAGGGAAGAGACCCAGTACTTC
>TRBJ2-7|TRBV2|17|TRBD2|NA
CASSETWAGASTYEQYF
TGTGCCAGCAGTGAAACATGGGCGGGAGCCTCCACCTACGAGCAGTACTTC
>TRBJ2-1|TRBV6-5|14|NA|few
CASKRGPKYNEQFF
TGTGCCAGCAAGCGAGGACCAAAATACAATGAGCAGTTCTTC